The 2 T cell receptor beta chains reported below all come from one sample, sequenced in a study of a mutant IDH1 vaccine in newly diagnosed glioma. These receptors are not linked to any known antigen. Sequencing used immunoSEQ multiplex PCR; TCRdb keeps in-frame clones, though not all of them. The profile shows approximately 110,000 clones, 75% to 90% of them singletons. Time point specified: week 11, during vaccination. Topical imiquimod was applied with each vaccine dose, which held 300 ug of mutant IDH1 20-mer peptide. The sequenced sample was PBMCs, obtained from a glioma patient whose treatment included an IDH1 peptide vaccine. These receptors all stem from a woman between 45 and 65 years old with glioma.

The chain couples TRBV5-1 to TRBJ1-1, with TRBD1 matching over 7 bases. Germline V gene lookup returns CDR1 SGHRS and CDR2 YFSETQ. CDR3 length: 13 residues. V lost 3 bases, J lost 4 bases, and 3 bases stayed unmatched. CDR3 sequence: CASSYGQVTEAFF. The CDR3 region has the DNA TGCGCCAGCAGCTACGGACAGGTCACTGAAGCTTTCTTT.

In this sample, this clone turned up a few times. This chain links TRBV19 with TRBJ2-4; weak D call: TRBD2 (6 bases). The V end lost 7 bases, the J end lost 1 base, and 11 bases lay between the germline ends. From germline, CDR1 is LNHDA and CDR2 SQIVND (reference sequence). CDR3 size: 14 residues. As DNA, the CDR3 is TGTGCCAGTAACCCCCGGGGGGCCAAAAACATTCAGTACTTC. It is translated as CASNPRGAKNIQYF.